This T cell receptor beta chain was identified in a study of T cells in localized non-small cell lung cancer. Study findings and constraints: Appearance in adjacent lung was seen for a median around 60 of the top 100 tumor clones. Highest T cell clonality was seen in uninvolved adjacent lung, surpassing that measured in tumor. A single tumor region was sequenced, leaving heterogeneity possible. Higher blood T cell density went with longer overall survival.

The table came from immunoSEQ multiplex PCR; TCRdb's copy has only in-frame clones and leaves some out. This sample yields 2,000 or so clones, of which 15% to 25% are seen a single time; around 20% belongs to the top ten. V gave up 5 bases and J gave up 1 base; unmatched junction bases: 10. The CDR3 is 18 residues long. Germline V gives CDR1 SGHNT, CDR2 YENEEA. As concerns this clone: No antigen is known for it.

This sequence originates from a man aged 35 to 69 with stage I lung adenocarcinoma. This specimen consisted of lung tumor tissue, obtained before any cancer treatment. The rearrangement links TRBV11-3 to TRBJ2-7; 14 nucleotides agree with TRBD2. The CDR3 DNA is TGTGCCAGCAGCATCGGGACTAGCGGGAGTACGGGATCCTACGAGCAGTACTTC. Translation gives CASSIGTSGSTGSYEQYF.